This passage covers 3 T cell receptor beta chains from one sample sequenced in a study of a mutant IDH1 vaccine in newly diagnosed glioma. Time point of the sample: baseline, week 1 (first vaccination visit). This sample's treatment: pre-vaccination baseline after standard-of-care therapy. Repertoires were generated with immunoSEQ multiplex PCR, while TCRdb's copy carries only in-frame clones and drops some. The sample includes over 30,000 clones, 80% of them seen just once. Sample: peripheral blood mononuclear cells (PBMCs), taken from a glioma patient treated with radiotherapy, temozolomide or both. These receptor sequences come from a man aged 45-65 years with glioma. Some clones in this sample may be carry-over from other donors' samples.

The J gene is TRBJ2-3, the V gene TRBV2; D possibly corresponds to TRBD2 (5 bases). CDR3 size: 13 residues. Germline CDR1 is SNHLY and CDR2 is FYNNEI. V lost 4 bases to trimming and J lost 2 bases, with 7 bases between them. This CDR3 reads CASSAGDTDTQYF. DNA for the CDR3: TGTGCCAGCAGTGCCGGGGACACAGATACGCAGTATTTT.

The chain recombines TRBV28 with TRBJ2-7; 8 bases agree with TRBD1. After removal of 6 bases from V and 10 bases from J, the junction contained 11 bases not matched to a gene. Germline CDR1 MDHEN, CDR2 SYDVKM. This CDR3 is 13 amino acids long. The CDR3 DNA reads as TGTGCCAGCAGCGCTCCGAACAGGGGGAGACAGTACTTC. It encodes CASSAPNRGRQYF.

The chain combines TRBV30 with TRBJ1-2; 9 nucleotides agree with TRBD1. V shed 2 bases, J shed 4 bases, and the junction held 8 bases outside the gene matches. This CDR3 spans 15 amino acids. Per the germline V gene, CDR1 is GTSNPN and CDR2 is SVGIG (reference sequence). The CDR3 protein is CAWSPGQGLGYGYTF. As DNA, the CDR3 is TGTGCCTGGAGTCCTGGACAGGGGCTGGGCTATGGCTACACCTTC. Full variable domain (outside the CDR3, taken from reference TRBV30 and TRBJ1-2): SQTIHQWPATLVQPVGSPLSLECTVEGTSNPNLYWYRQAAGRGLQLLFYSVGIGQISSEVPQNLSASRPQDRQFILSSKKLLLSDSGFYLCAWSPGQGLGYGYTFGSGTRLTVV.